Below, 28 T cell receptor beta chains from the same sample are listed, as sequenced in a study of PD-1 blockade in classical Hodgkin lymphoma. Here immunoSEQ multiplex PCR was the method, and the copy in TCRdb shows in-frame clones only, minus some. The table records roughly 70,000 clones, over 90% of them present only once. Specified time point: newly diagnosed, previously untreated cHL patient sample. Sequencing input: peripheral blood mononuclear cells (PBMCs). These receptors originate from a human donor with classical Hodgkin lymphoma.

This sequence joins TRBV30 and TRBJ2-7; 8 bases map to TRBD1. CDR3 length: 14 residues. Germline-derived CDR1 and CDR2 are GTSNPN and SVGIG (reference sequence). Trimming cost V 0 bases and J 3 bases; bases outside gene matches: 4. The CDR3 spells CAWSVQGQGYEQYF. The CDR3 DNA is TGTGCCTGGAGTGTACAAGGACAGGGCTACGAGCAGTACTTC.

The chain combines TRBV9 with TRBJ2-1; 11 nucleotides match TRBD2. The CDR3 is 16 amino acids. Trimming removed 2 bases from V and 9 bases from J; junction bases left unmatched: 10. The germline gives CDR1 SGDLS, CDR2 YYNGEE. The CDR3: CASSVSSGRVVGEQFF. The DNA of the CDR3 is TGTGCCAGCAGCGTCAGTAGCGGGAGGGTTGTAGGTGAGCAGTTCTTC. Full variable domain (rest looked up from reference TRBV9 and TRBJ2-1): DSGVTQTPKHLITATGQRVTLRCSPRSGDLSVYWYQQSLDQGLQFLIQYYNGEERAKGNILERFSAQQFPDLHSELNLSSLELGDSALYFCASSVSSGRVVGEQFFGPGTRLTVL.

The CDR3 sequence is CASSQLQTYGYTF. The CDR3, as DNA: TGTGCCAGCAGCCAATTACAGACCTATGGCTACACCTTC. This sequence joins TRBV11-2 and TRBJ1-2, with D unclear. V lost 5 bases to trimming and J lost 4 bases, with 11 bases between them. CDR1 is SGHAT, CDR2 FQNNGV, per germline. The length of the CDR3 is 13 residues.

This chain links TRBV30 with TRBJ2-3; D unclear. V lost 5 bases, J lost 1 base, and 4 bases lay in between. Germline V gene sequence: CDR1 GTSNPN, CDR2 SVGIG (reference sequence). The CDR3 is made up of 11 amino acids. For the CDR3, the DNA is TGTGCCTGGGGAGGCACAGATACGCAGTATTTT. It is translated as CAWGGTDTQYF.

CDR3: CASGQGYGYTF. Written as DNA, the CDR3 is TGTGCCAGTGGACAGGGGTATGGCTACACCTTC. This chain connects TRBV19 to TRBJ1-2; 9 bases line up with TRBD1. Germline assignment: CDR1 LNHDA and CDR2 SQIVND (reference sequence). The CDR3 runs 11 residues. The trim removed 8 bases at V and 5 bases at J, leaving 0 bases unmatched.

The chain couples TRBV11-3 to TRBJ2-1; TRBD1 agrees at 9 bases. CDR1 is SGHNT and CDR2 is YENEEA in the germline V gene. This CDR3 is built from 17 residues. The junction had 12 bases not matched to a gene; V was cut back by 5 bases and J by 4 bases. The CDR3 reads CASSRTDRGRGYNEQFF. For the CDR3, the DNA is TGTGCCAGCAGCCGCACGGACAGGGGCAGGGGGTACAATGAGCAGTTCTTC.

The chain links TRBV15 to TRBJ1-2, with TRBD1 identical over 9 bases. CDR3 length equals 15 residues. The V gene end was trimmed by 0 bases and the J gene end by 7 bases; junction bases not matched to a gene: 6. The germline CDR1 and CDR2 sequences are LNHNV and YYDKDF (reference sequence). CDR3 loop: CATSRDGDRAVGYTF. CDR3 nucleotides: TGTGCCACCAGCAGAGACGGGGACAGGGCTGTTGGCTACACCTTC.

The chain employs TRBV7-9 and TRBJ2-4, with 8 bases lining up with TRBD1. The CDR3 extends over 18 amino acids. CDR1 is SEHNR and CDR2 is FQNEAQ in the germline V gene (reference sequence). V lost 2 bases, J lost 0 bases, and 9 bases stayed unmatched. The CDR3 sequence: CASSLQGAKELAKNIQYF. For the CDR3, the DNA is TGTGCCAGCAGCTTACAGGGGGCAAAGGAGTTAGCCAAAAACATTCAGTACTTC.

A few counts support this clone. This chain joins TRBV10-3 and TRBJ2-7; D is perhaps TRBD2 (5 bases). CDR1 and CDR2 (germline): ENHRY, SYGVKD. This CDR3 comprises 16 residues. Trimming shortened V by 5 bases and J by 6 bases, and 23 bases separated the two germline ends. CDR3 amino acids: CAISPREALRKSEQYF. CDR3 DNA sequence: TGTGCCATCAGTCCCCGGGAAGCGCTGAGGAAGAGCGAGCAGTACTTC.

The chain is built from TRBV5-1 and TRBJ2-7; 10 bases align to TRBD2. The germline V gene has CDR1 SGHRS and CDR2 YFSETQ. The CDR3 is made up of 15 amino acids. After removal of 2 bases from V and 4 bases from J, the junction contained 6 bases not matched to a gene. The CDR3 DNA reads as TGCGCCAGCAGCTTTTCTAGCGGGGGCGTATACGAGCAGTACTTC. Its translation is CASSFSSGGVYEQYF.

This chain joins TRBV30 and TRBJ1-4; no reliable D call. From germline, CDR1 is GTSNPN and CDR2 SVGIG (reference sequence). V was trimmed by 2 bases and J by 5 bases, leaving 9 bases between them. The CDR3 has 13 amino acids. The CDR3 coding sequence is TGTGCCTGGAGTTGGGGTGTAAATGAAAAACTGTTTTTT. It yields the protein CAWSWGVNEKLFF.

The CDR3 coding sequence is TGCAGCGTGGAACCGGGACAGGGTACCGATGAGCAGTTCTTC. It encodes CSVEPGQGTDEQFF. The chain is built from TRBV29-1 and TRBJ2-1, with 9 bases that match TRBD1. This CDR3 region has 14 residues. CDR1 is SQVTM and CDR2 is ANQGSEA in the germline V gene. V gave up 6 bases and J gave up 8 bases; unmatched junction bases: 11.

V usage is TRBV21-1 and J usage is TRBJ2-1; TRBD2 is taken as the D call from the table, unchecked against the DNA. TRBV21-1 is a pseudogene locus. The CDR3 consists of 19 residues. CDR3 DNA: TGTGCCAGCAGCAAAGGTCGTCTAGCGGCCTGTTACTCCTACAATGAGCAGTTCTTC. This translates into CASSKGRLAACYSYNEQFF.

CDR3 region: CASSPSSMQAFSLEYEQYF. The DNA for the CDR3 is TGTGCCAGCAGCCCCAGTTCCATGCAAGCCTTCAGCCTCGAATACGAGCAGTACTTC. This sequence joins TRBV5-5 and TRBJ2-7; unclear D gene. The CDR3 spans 19 residues. Looked up from germline, CDR1 is SGHKS and CDR2 is YYEKEE (reference sequence). V dropped 4 bases and J dropped 4 bases, with 30 bases sitting between them.

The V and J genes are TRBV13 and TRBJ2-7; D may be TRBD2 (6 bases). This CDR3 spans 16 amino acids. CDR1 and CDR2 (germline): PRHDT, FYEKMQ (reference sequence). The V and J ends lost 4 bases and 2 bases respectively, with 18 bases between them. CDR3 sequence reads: CASSYPTGTGAYEQYF. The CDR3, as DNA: TGTGCCAGCAGCTACCCAACCGGGACGGGGGCCTACGAGCAGTACTTC.

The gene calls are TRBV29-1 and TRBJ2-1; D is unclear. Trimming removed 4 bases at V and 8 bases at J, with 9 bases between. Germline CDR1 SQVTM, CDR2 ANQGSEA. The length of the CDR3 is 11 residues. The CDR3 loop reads CSVATGDEQFF. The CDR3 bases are TGCAGCGTTGCTACGGGCGATGAGCAGTTCTTC.

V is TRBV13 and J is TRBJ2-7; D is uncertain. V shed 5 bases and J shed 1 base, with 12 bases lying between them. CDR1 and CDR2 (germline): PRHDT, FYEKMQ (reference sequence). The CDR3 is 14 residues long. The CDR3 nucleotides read TGTGCCAGCAGCGGACCGTCGAATTCCTACGAGCAGTACTTC. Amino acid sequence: CASSGPSNSYEQYF.

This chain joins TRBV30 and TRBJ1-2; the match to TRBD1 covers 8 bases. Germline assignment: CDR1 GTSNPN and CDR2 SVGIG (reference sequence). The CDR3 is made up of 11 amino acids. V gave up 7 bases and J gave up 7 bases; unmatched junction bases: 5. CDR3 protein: CASGQAGGYTF. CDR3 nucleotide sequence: TGTGCCTCGGGACAGGCCGGTGGCTACACCTTC.

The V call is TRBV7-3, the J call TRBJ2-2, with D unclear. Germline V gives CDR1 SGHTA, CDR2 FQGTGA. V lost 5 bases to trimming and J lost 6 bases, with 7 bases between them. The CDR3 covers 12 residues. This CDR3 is CASSLGAGELFF. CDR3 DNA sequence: TGTGCCAGCAGCCTTGGGGCCGGGGAGCTGTTTTTT.

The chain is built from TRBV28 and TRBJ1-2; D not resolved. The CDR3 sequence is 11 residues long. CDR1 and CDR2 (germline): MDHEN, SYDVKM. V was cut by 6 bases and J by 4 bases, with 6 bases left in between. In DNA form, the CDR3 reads TGTGCCAGCAGGGGAGGCTATGGCTACACCTTC. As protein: CASRGGYGYTF.

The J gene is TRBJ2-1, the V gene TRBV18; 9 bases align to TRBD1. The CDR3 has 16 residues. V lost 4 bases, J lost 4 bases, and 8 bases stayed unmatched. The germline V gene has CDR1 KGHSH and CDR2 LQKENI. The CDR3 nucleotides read TGTGCCAGCTCACTACTACCCGGGACAGGGTACAATGAGCAGTTCTTC. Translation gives CASSLLPGTGYNEQFF. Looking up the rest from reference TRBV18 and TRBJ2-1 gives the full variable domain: NAGVMQNPRHLVRRRGQEARLRCSPMKGHSHVYWYRQLPEEGLKFMVYLQKENIIDESGMPKERFSAEFPKEGPSILRIQQVVRGDSAAYFCASSLLPGTGYNEQFFGPGTRLTVL.

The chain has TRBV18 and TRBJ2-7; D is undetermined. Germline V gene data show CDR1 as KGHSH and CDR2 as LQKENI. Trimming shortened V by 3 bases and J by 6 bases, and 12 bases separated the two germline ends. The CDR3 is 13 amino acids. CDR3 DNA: TGTGCCAGCTCACCGGCTAGATTCTCCGAGCAGTACTTC. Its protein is CASSPARFSEQYF. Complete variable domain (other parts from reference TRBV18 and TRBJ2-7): NAGVMQNPRHLVRRRGQEARLRCSPMKGHSHVYWYRQLPEEGLKFMVYLQKENIIDESGMPKERFSAEFPKEGPSILRIQQVVRGDSAAYFCASSPARFSEQYFGPGTRLTVT.

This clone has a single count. CDR3 sequence (DNA): TGTGCCACCAGCAGAGATTTGTCTCAGAACGTAATGAAAGGACTGTTTTTT. As protein: CATSRDLSQNVMKGLFF. The V and J genes are TRBV15 and TRBJ1-4; D is uncertain. Germline CDR1 LNHNV, CDR2 YYDKDF (reference sequence). This CDR3 is 17 amino acids long. V gave up 0 bases and J gave up 13 bases, with 24 bases separating them.

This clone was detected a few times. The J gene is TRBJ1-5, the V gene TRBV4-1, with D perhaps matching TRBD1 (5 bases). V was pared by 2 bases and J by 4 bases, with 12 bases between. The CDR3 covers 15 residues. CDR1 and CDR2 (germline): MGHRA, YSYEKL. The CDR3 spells CASSQRDLRNQPQHF. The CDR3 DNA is TGCGCCAGCAGCCAACGGGACCTGAGGAATCAGCCCCAGCATTTT.

CDR3 region: CASSLGPASNQPQHF. In DNA form, the CDR3 reads TGTGCCAGCAGCCTGGGACCGGCCAGCAATCAGCCCCAGCATTTT. J is TRBJ1-5 and V is TRBV5-4; TRBD1 might be the D (5 bases). V shed 4 bases and J shed 1 base, with 12 bases lying between them. The CDR3 runs 15 residues. From germline, CDR1 is SGHNT and CDR2 YYREEE (reference sequence). Together with reference TRBV5-4 and TRBJ1-5, the CDR3 gives the full variable domain: ETGVTQSPTHLIKTRGQQVTLRCSSQSGHNTVSWYQQALGQGPQFIFQYYREEENGRGNFPPRFSGLQFPNYSSELNVNALELDDSALYLCASSLGPASNQPQHFGDGTRLSIL.

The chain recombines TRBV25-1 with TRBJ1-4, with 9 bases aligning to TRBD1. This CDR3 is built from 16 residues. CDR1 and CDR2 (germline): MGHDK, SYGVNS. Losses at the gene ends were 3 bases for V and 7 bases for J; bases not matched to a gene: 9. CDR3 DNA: TGTGCCAGCAGTGATATTCCCGGGACAGGGTTTGAAAAACTGTTTTTT. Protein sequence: CASSDIPGTGFEKLFF.

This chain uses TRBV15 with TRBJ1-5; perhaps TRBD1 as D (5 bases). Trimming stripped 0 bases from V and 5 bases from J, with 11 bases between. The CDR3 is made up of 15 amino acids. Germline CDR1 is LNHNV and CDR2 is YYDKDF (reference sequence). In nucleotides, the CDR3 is TGTGCCACCAGCAGAGATGCCAGGGCCGATCAGCCCCAGCATTTT. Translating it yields CATSRDARADQPQHF.

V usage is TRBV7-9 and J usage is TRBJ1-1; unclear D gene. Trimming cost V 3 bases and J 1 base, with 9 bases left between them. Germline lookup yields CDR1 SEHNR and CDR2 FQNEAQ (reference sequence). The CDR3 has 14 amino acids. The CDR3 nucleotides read TGTGCCAGCAGCTTTTACGATAGGAACACTGAAGCTTTCTTT. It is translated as CASSFYDRNTEAFF.